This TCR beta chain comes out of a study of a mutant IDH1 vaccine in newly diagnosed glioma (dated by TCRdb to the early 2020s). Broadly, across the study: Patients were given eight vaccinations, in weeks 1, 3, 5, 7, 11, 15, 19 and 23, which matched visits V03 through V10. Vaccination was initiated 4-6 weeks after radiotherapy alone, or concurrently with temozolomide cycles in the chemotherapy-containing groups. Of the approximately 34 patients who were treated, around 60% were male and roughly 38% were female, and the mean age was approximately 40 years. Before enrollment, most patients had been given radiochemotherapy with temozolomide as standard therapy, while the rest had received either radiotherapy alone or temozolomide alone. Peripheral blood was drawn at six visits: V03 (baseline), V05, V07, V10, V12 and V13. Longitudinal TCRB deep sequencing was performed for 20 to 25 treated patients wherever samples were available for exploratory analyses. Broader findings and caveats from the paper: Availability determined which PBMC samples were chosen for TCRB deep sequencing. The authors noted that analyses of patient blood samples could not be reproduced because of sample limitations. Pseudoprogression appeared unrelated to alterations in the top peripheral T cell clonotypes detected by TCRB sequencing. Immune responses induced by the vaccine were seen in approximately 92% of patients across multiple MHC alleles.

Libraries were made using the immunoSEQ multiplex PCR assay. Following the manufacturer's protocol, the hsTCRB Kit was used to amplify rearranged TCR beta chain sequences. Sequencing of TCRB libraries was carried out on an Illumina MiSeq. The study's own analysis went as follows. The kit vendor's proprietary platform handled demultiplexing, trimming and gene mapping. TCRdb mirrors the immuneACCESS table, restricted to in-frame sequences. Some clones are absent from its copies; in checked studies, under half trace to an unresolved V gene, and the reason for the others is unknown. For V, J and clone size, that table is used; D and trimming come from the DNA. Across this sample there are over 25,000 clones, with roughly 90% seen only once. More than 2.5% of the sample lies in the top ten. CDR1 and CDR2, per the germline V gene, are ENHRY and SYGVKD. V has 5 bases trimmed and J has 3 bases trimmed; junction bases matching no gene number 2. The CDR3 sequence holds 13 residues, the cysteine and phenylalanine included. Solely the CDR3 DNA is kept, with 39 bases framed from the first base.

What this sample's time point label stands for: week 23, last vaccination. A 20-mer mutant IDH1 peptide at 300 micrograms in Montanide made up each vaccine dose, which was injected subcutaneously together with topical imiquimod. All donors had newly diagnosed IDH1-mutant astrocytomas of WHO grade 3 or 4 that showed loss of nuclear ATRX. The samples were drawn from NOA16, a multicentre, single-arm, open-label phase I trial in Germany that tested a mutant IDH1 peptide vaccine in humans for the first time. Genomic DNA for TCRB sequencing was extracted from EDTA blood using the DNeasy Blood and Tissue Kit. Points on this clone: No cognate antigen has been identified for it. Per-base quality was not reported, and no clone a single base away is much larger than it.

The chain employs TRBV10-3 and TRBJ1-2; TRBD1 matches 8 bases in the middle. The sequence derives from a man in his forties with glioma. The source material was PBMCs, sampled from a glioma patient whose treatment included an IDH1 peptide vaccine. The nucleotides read TGTGCCATCAGTACACAGGGGGACTATGGCTACACCTTC. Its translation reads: CAISTQGDYGYTF.